This entry concerns a single TCR beta chain. Its matching antigen is unknown. A much larger clone is a single base away; this may be a read error. This sample is part of a study of tumor and adjacent non-tumor tissue in lung cancer. Turning to the study itself: Patients comprised about a dozen adenocarcinoma, a couple of squamous cell carcinoma and 1 small cell lung cancer.

This sample's RNA came from whole unsorted tissue. Findings and caveats of the study: Top 100 clones took a larger repertoire share in normal lung.

Trimming cost V 0 bases and J 1 base, with 6 bases left between them. This CDR3 contains 14 residues. CDR1 and CDR2 from the germline V gene are DFQATT and SNEGSKA (reference sequence). TCRbeta libraries were built with three rounds of nested PCR, modified from ARM-PCR. MiXCR was run by TCRdb on the multiplex PCR reads, yielding one entry per CDR3 protein. The sample records approximately 79,000 distinct CDR3 sequences, around 59% being singletons. The chain carries TRBV20-1 and TRBJ2-2; possibly TRBD1 or TRBD2 for D (5 bases each). The sequenced material came from lung tumor tissue. The source of this sequence is a man in his sixties or seventies with non-small cell lung cancer. CDR3 residues: CSAREGVNTGELFF. CDR3 in DNA: TGCAGTGCTAGAGAGGGGGTGAACACCGGGGAGCTGTTTTTT.